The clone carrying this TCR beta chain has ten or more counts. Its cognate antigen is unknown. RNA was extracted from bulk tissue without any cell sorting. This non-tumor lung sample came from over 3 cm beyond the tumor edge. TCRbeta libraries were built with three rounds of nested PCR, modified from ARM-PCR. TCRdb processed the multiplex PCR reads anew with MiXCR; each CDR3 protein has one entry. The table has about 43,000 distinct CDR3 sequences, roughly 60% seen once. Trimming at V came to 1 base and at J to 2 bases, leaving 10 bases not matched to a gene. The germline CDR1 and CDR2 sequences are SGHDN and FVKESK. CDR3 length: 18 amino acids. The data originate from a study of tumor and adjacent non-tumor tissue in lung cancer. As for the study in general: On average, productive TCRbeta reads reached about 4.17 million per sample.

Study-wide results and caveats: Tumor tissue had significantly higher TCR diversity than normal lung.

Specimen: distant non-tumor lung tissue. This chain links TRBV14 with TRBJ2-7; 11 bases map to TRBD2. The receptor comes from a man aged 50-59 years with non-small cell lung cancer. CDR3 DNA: TGTGCCAGCAGCCAAGCTCCAGGTAGCGGGAGGGTCCCCTACGAGCAGTACTTC. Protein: CASSQAPGSGRVPYEQYF.